This T cell receptor beta chain was obtained from a study of identical twins. The CDR3 has 15 residues. Trimming stripped 0 bases from V and 10 bases from J, with 14 bases between. The germline V gene has CDR1 SGHRS and CDR2 YFSETQ. Via MiXCR, TCRdb re-called the 5' RACE reads, giving one row per CDR3 protein. The table has 200,000 to 300,000 distinct CDR3 sequences, approximately 7% seen once. These sequences were also reported in another study, on yellow fever vaccine responses in identical twins.

The material sequenced was memory (CD45RO+) T cells sorted from blood. The receptor's source is a woman between 18 and 29 years old in good health. The chain recombines TRBV5-1 with TRBJ1-6; D unresolved. The CDR3 spells CASSLGFGRGSPLHF. CDR3 coding DNA: TGCGCCAGCAGCTTGGGTTTTGGGAGAGGATCACCCCTCCACTTT.